This TCR beta chain was observed in a study of immune evolution from preneoplasia to lung adenocarcinoma. Trimming at V came to 3 bases and at J to 2 bases, leaving 7 bases not matched to a gene. The CDR3 is 15 amino acids. Per the germline V gene, CDR1 is LNHDA and CDR2 is SQIVND (reference sequence). Some clones are missing from TCRdb's copy, which holds only in-frame ones; the method was immunoSEQ multiplex PCR. Counted here are under 9,500 clones, more than 75% occurring once; the ten biggest clones make up about 8%. This clonotype was obtained from a person in their 70s with lung adenocarcinoma. The specimen sequenced was FFPE minimally invasive lung adenocarcinoma tissue. V is TRBV19 and J is TRBJ2-7; 7 bases are a match to TRBD1. CDR3 in amino acids: CASSIRQGRTYEQYF. CDR3 nucleotide sequence: TGTGCCAGTAGTATTCGACAGGGTAGGACCTACGAGCAGTACTTC.